The subject of this entry is one T cell receptor beta chain. The data were taken from a study of blood T cell repertoires in COVID-19. About the research overall: Acute and convalescent COVID-19 specimens originated in the United States, Italy and Spain. T cells, B-cell-depleted T cells, or PBMCs supplied cDNA or gDNA.

Original analysis: Nucleated cell counts were estimated from reference gene primer amplification. TCRdb keeps only in-frame clones here, not all; method: immunoSEQ multiplex PCR. V and J calls and clone size are as listed in that table; D and trimming were resolved from the DNA. Counted here are more than 150,000 clones, approximately 86% occurring once; the ten biggest clones make up less than 3.5%. CDR3 length: 15 residues. Deletions cut 8 bases from V and 4 bases from J, with 18 bases between. The germline V gene encodes CDR1 MNHEY and CDR2 SVGAGI. This sequence was found in a man between 35 and 55 years old with active or convalescent COVID-19. Input material: peripheral blood. V usage is TRBV6-5 and J usage is TRBJ2-1; D is possibly TRBD2 (6 bases). The CDR3 loop reads CASGLWGVEYNEQFF. The DNA of the CDR3 is TGTGCCAGCGGATTGTGGGGGGTGGAATACAATGAGCAGTTCTTC.